This T cell receptor (beta chain) was found in a study of shared clonotypes between healthy human individuals. Concerning this clone: The same CDR3 also results from other DNA sequences found in this sample.

Profiled with immunoSEQ multiplex PCR; TCRdb holds only in-frame clones, not every one. The sample has over a million clones; 95% to 99% are singletons. This CDR3 is 16 amino acids long. Per germline, CDR1 SGHVS and CDR2 FNYEAQ. V was pared by 1 base and J by 5 bases, with 3 bases of the junction left unmatched. This clonotype originated in a man aged 30 to 39 in good health. The sequenced sample consisted of naive CD4+ T cells sorted from blood. Stated subset: CD45RA+ positively selected. The chain has TRBV7-6 and TRBJ2-1; TRBD2 matches at 12 bases. In DNA, the CDR3 is TGTGCCAGCAGCTTAGGGGGACTAGCGGGCCACAATGAGCAGTTCTTC. Protein product: CASSLGGLAGHNEQFF.